Each of the 27 T cell receptor beta chains below was sequenced from the same sample in a study of kidney transplant recipient with SARS-CoV-2 infection. MiXCR, applied by TCRdb to the reads, yields one record per CDR3 protein. Of fewer than 250,000 distinct CDR3 sequences listed, 29% are singletons. Sample: a blood sample, taken at baseline and on day 111 from a kidney transplant recipient. The source is a young adult male patient who had COVID-19 and was a kidney transplant recipient. A subset of T cells may come from the graft donor.

At least ten counts were recorded for this clonotype. This chain connects TRBV4-1 to TRBJ1-4; no firm D call. Trimming left V 0 bases short and J 8 bases short, with 16 bases between. This CDR3 has 16 residues. Germline-derived CDR1 and CDR2 are MGHRA and YSYEKL. CDR3 coding DNA: TGCGCCAGCAGCCAAGAACCGGGTTGGGTAGGGGAAAAACTGTTTTTT. Its protein is CASSQEPGWVGEKLFF.

To note about this clonotype: Sequence at one end of the junction differs from germline and may be a read error. V usage is TRBV6-6 and J usage is TRBJ2-7; D call uncertain. CDR3 length: 11 residues. Germline V gives CDR1 MNHNY, CDR2 SVGAGI (reference sequence). The CDR3 nucleotides are TGTGCCTGCAGTCCAGATTACGAGCAGTACTTC. As protein: CACSPDYEQYF.

About this clonotype itself: A much larger clone lies one base from this, so it may be a read error. Because it lacks the conserved phenylalanine or tryptophan at the end, this CDR3 is likely a read error. The chain has TRBV20-1 and TRBJ1-2; the D gene is possibly TRBD1 (6 bases). Between the trimmed V and J ends, which lost 6 bases and 5 bases, there was a span of 13 bases. Germline CDR1 and CDR2: DFQATT and SNEGSKA (reference sequence). The CDR3 runs to 12 residues. CDR3 nucleotides: TGCAGTGCGCAGACAGGCGTATATGGCTACACCTCC. Translating it yields CSAQTGVYGYTS.

As to this clonotype: A read error may be the cause here, since a much bigger clone is one base away. V gene TRBV10-3 combines with J gene TRBJ1-3, with TRBD1 matching 9 bases. Germline V gene data show CDR1 as ENHRY and CDR2 as SYGVKD. The CDR3 totals 15 residues. V dropped 10 bases and J dropped 2; count of bases not matched to a gene: 9. This CDR3 is CATLRDRVPGNTIYF. As DNA, the CDR3 is TGTGCCACCTTAAGGGACAGGGTTCCTGGAAACACCATATATTTT.

This clonotype was recorded at least ten times. The chain recombines TRBV6-8 with TRBJ1-2, with D unclear. Germline values: CDR1 MNHGY, CDR2 SAAAGT. The V end was cut by 5 bases, the J end by 4 bases, with 23 bases between. This CDR3 has 17 amino acids. The CDR3 DNA reads TGTGCCAGCAGTGCAGGTGTACGCTCTAGAAAGACCTATGGCTACACCTTC. Its translation is CASSAGVRSRKTYGYTF.

Many counts were recorded for this clonotype. This chain uses TRBV29-1 with TRBJ2-7; the D gene is possibly TRBD2 (7 bases). V gave up 7 bases and J gave up 5 bases, with 18 bases separating them. The CDR3 is 13 residues long. CDR1 SQVTM and CDR2 ANQGSEA come from the germline V gene. The CDR3 nucleotides read TGCAGCGCCCAGCCTGGCGGGGGCGACGAGCAGTACTTC. It yields the protein CSAQPGGGDEQYF.

Regarding this clonotype: Possible read error: a much larger clone is one base away. V is TRBV5-4 and J is TRBJ1-2; 7 bases agree with TRBD1. The CDR3 contains 13 residues. The germline CDR1 and CDR2 sequences are SGHNT and YYREEE (reference sequence). The CDR3 region has the DNA TGTGCCAGCAGATACGACAGGGACTATGGCCACACCTTC. It encodes CASRYDRDYGHTF.

This clonotype was detected ten times or more. The chain combines TRBV14 with TRBJ2-1; a possible D gene is TRBD2 (6 bases). V was trimmed by 4 bases and J by 5 bases, leaving 12 bases between them. The germline CDR1 and CDR2 sequences are SGHDN and FVKESK. CDR3 length: 14 amino acids. CDR3 in DNA: TGTGCCAGCAGCCTATTAGCGGTCCACAATGAGCAGTTCTTC. Protein product: CASSLLAVHNEQFF.

Comments on this clonotype: An end of the junction differs from the germline gene, which may be a read error. The chain combines TRBV11-2 with TRBJ2-1; 11 bases match TRBD2. The CDR3 covers 17 residues. Germline V lookup: CDR1 SGHAT, CDR2 FQNNGV. This chain's CDR3 is CAGSQRLAGYSYSEQFF. CDR3 nucleotides: TGTGCCGGCAGCCAGCGACTAGCGGGATACTCCTACAGTGAGCAGTTCTTC.

This clonotype was recorded at least ten times. The chain recombines TRBV3-1 with TRBJ1-1; possible D gene TRBD1, 6 bases. This CDR3 is built from 13 residues. Trimming took 3 bases from V and 5 from J, leaving 10 bases between them. Germline CDR1 reads LGHDT; CDR2 reads YNNKEL (reference sequence). The chain's CDR3 is CASSQGGGTEAFF. The CDR3 DNA sequence: TGTGCCAGCAGCCAGGGAGGGGGGACTGAAGCTTTCTTT.

On this clonotype itself: Since a much larger clone is just one base distant, this may be a read error. This sequence joins TRBV5-5 and TRBJ1-5; possibly TRBD1 for D (6 bases). The CDR3 runs to 17 residues. CDR1 SGHKS and CDR2 YYEKEE come from the germline V gene (reference sequence). The CDR3 coding sequence is TGTGCCAGCAGCTTTAGTACAGGGAGGGATAGCTATCAGCCCCAGCATTTT. Its translation is CASSFSTGRDSYQPQHF. The full variable domain, with the rest looked up from reference TRBV5-5 and TRBJ1-5, is DAGVTQSPTHLIKTRGQQVTLRCSPISGHKSVSWYQQVLGQGPQFIFQYYEKEERGRGNFPDRFSARQFPNYSSELNVNALLLGDSALYLCASSFSTGRDSYQPQHFGDGTRLSIL.

This clonotype came up many times. CDR3 nucleotides: TGTGCCAGCAGCGTATCTGGGACAACTGGAAACACCATATATTTT. Translation: CASSVSGTTGNTIYF. The chain carries TRBV9 and TRBJ1-3; possible D gene TRBD1, 6 bases. Trimming left V 1 base short and J 2 bases short, with 10 bases between. The CDR3 covers 15 residues. The germline CDR1 and CDR2 sequences are SGDLS and YYNGEE.

This clonotype was detected a few times. The V gene is TRBV5-5, the J gene TRBJ2-3; 13 nucleotides match TRBD2. Unmatched junction bases numbered 6, after V lost 4 bases and J lost 4 bases. This CDR3 is built from 16 residues. The V gene's germline CDR1 is SGHKS and CDR2 YYEKEE (reference sequence). Written as DNA, the CDR3 is TGTGCCAGCAGCCGGACTAGCGGGAGCGGTTCAGATACGCAGTATTTT. This encodes CASSRTSGSGSDTQYF.

The rearrangement uses TRBV6-5 and TRBJ2-1; 10 bases map to TRBD2. Trimming took 11 bases from V and 10 from J; bases not matched to a gene: 8. The V gene's germline CDR1 is MNHEY and CDR2 SVGAGI. There are 12 residues in the CDR3. The DNA of the CDR3 is TGTGCCTCAGCTAGCGGGAGTGGAGAGCAGTTCTTC. It yields the protein CASASGSGEQFF.

This rearrangement joins TRBV5-1 to TRBJ2-3, with D unclear. Trimming removed 3 bases at V and 0 bases at J, with 11 bases between. The CDR3 is 15 residues long. Germline V CDR1 and CDR2: SGHRS, YFSETQ. As DNA, the CDR3 is TGCGCCAGCAGCTCTGGACCTTTGAGCACAGATACGCAGTATTTT. As protein: CASSSGPLSTDTQYF.

This clonotype was counted many times. The V and J genes are TRBV28 and TRBJ1-5, with D tentatively TRBD1 (5 bases). Trimming pared 6 bases from V and 2 bases from J, leaving 17 bases between. In germline, CDR1 is MDHEN, CDR2 SYDVKM. The CDR3 runs 16 residues. The CDR3 loop is CASRRGRGDRNQPQHF. The CDR3 region has the DNA TGTGCCAGCAGACGCGGTCGGGGGGACCGCAATCAGCCCCAGCATTTT.

This clonotype was picked up many times. The rearrangement links TRBV13 to TRBJ2-3; a weak D match, TRBD2 (5 bases). Trimming removed 8 bases from V and 3 bases from J, with 12 bases in between. CDR1 and CDR2 from the germline V gene are PRHDT and FYEKMQ (reference sequence). The CDR3 runs 13 residues. CDR3: CASGPRTTDTQYF. The CDR3 nucleotides read TGTGCCAGCGGCCCCCGGACTACAGATACGCAGTATTTT.

This clonotype was observed at least ten times. This chain joins TRBV3-1 and TRBJ2-5; D call uncertain. CDR3 length: 17 amino acids. The ends were cut back, 5 bases at V and 5 bases at J, with 24 bases in the middle. Germline loops: CDR1 LGHDT, CDR2 YNNKEL (reference sequence). CDR3 loop: CASSAVTPISFSETQYF. The CDR3 coding sequence is TGTGCCAGCAGCGCGGTAACTCCCATTTCTTTCTCTGAGACCCAGTACTTC.

The chain uses TRBV8-2 and TRBJ2-6; the D call TRBD1 from the table was never checked on the DNA. TRBV8-2 counts as a pseudogene. There are 17 residues in the CDR3. DNA of the CDR3: TGTGGCAGATATCGTAGGACAACACAAAGTCGGGCCAACGTCCTGACTTTC. Amino acids: CGRYRRTTQSRANVLTF.

Notes on this clonotype: A much larger clone lies a single base off, so this may be a read error. V gene TRBV20-1 combines with J gene TRBJ2-5; D is uncertain. Germline V gene data show CDR1 as DFQATT and CDR2 as SNEGSKA (reference sequence). CDR3 length equals 12 residues. This CDR3 reads CSATPHQETQHF. Here the CDR3 DNA reads TGCAGTGCTACCCCCCACCAAGAGACCCAGCACTTC.

A remark on this clonotype: A much larger clone sits a single nucleotide away, making a read error possible. The gene calls are TRBV4-2 and TRBJ2-4, with 7 bases matching TRBD1. This CDR3 is built from 16 residues. Per the germline V gene, CDR1 is LGHNA and CDR2 is YNFKEQ. Germline trimming cut 0 bases from V and 13 bases from J; bases unmatched to any gene: 15. The CDR3 loop reads CASSQDWDSRFRGQYF. The CDR3 coding sequence is TGTGCCAGCAGCCAAGATTGGGACAGTCGCTTCCGCGGGCAGTACTTC.

This clonotype was observed many times. J is TRBJ1-4 and V is TRBV4-3; perhaps TRBD1 as D (5 bases). This CDR3 has 16 amino acids. CDR1 LGHNA and CDR2 YSLEER come from the germline V gene. V was shortened by 4 bases and J by 7 bases, with 19 bases between the two germline ends. The DNA of the CDR3 is TGCGCCAGCAGCCGCGCTCCAGGGATGAGGAGTGAAAAACTGTTTTTT. Translated, it gives CASSRAPGMRSEKLFF.

A remark on this clonotype: A read error is possible here, since a much larger clone lies one base away. The chain uses TRBV3-1 and TRBJ1-1; no definite D call. The CDR3 loop spans 17 amino acids. Germline-derived CDR1 and CDR2 are LGHDT and YNNKEL (reference sequence). V was cut by 5 bases and J by 4 bases, with 23 bases left in between. CDR3 sequence reads: CASSITSPISIRTEAFF. For the CDR3, the DNA is TGTGCCAGCAGCATCACCAGTCCCATTTCAATTCGCACTGAAGCTTTCTTT.

This clonotype was seen only a few times. This chain connects TRBV11-2 to TRBJ2-4, with D possibly matching TRBD2 (7 bases). Deletions cut 3 bases from V and 8 bases from J, with 14 bases between. This CDR3 is 14 amino acids long. CDR1 and CDR2 from the germline V gene are SGHAT and FQNNGV. The CDR3 region has the DNA TGTGCCAGCAGCTTTCGGGGGGCCTTGGACATTCAGTACTTC. This codes for CASSFRGALDIQYF.

This clonotype occurred many times. This chain uses TRBV2 with TRBJ2-3; 9 nucleotides agree with TRBD1. Germline CDR1 reads SNHLY; CDR2 reads FYNNEI. V lost 3 bases, J lost 1 base, and 8 bases stayed unmatched. CDR3 length: 17 residues. The CDR3 DNA reads TGTGCCAGCAGTGATTCCCCGGGACAGGGCGGCACAGATACGCAGTATTTT. It encodes CASSDSPGQGGTDTQYF.

The table lists this clonotype with many counts. The chain couples TRBV6-5 to TRBJ1-1; possibly TRBD1 for D (5 bases). Germline CDR1 reads MNHEY; CDR2 reads SVGAGI. V lost 6 bases and J lost 8, with 16 bases in between. CDR3 length: 13 residues. The CDR3 nucleotides are TGTGCCAGCAGCGCGGCGGGGGTGGGAGAAGCTTTCTTT. This gives the protein CASSAAGVGEAFF.

This chain links TRBV19 with TRBJ1-2; D remains unclear. The CDR3 spans 17 residues. Germline assignment: CDR1 LNHDA and CDR2 SQIVND (reference sequence). V was shortened by 5 bases and J by 4 bases, with 23 bases between the two germline ends. Here the CDR3 reads CASSRGVTNRKTYGYTF. CDR3 DNA: TGTGCCAGTAGTCGTGGTGTGACAAATCGAAAGACCTATGGCTACACCTTC.